Listed here are 22 T cell receptor beta chains from one sample, sequenced in a study of vaccination effects on CD4 cells after COVID-19. No antigen has been assigned to these receptors. Only in-frame clones appear in the TCRdb table, and some are missing; sequencing was by immunoSEQ multiplex PCR. The sample records about 73,000 clones, about 70% being singletons. Sequencing in the ViraFEST assay came after antigen-specific CD4+ T cells had been expanded with viral peptide pools, which were used to stimulate PBMC. Subsequent to roughly 10 days of culture, CD4+ T cells were isolated. None of the vaccinated had previously contracted SARS-CoV-2, and their nucleocapsid antibodies tested negative. Sequenced material: CD4+ T cells from PBMCs cultured with HCoV-NL63 spike peptides, taken before COVID-19 vaccination. The receptors were sampled from a human donor who received a COVID-19 vaccine.

The table lists this clone with a few counts. The chain carries TRBV6-5 and TRBJ1-1, with TRBD1 matching 10 bases. CDR1 and CDR2 from the germline V gene are MNHEY and SVGAGI. The V and J ends lost 6 bases and 3 bases, in that order; junction bases with no gene match: 1. CDR3 length: 13 amino acids. The CDR3 protein is CASRGQGYTEAFF. DNA of the CDR3: TGTGCCAGCAGGGGACAGGGGTACACTGAAGCTTTCTTT.

The V and J genes are TRBV24-1 and TRBJ1-1; D remains unclear. Trimming stripped 8 bases from V and 6 bases from J, with 9 bases between. Germline assignment: CDR1 KGHDR and CDR2 SFDVKD. The length of the CDR3 is 11 residues. DNA for the CDR3: TGTGCCACCAAGCGGGGTGCTGAAGCTTTCTTT. As protein: CATKRGAEAFF.

There are a few counts of this clone. The V gene is TRBV18, the J gene TRBJ1-3; D is possibly TRBD1 (5 bases). Germline assignment: CDR1 KGHSH and CDR2 LQKENI. Trimming took off 3 bases at V and 3 bases at J, with 15 bases between the two ends. The CDR3 spans 16 residues. CDR3 DNA: TGTGCCAGCTCACCGACCGGGGCGGCGGGTGGAAACACCATATATTTT. It specifies CASSPTGAAGGNTIYF.

The chain uses TRBV11-2 and TRBJ1-2; D not resolved. The CDR3 covers 16 residues. V lost 0 bases and J lost 2, with 13 bases in between. Germline assignment: CDR1 SGHAT and CDR2 FQNNGV. The CDR3 DNA follows: TGTGCCAGCAGCTTAGAGTATGGCATTCCCAACTATGGCTACACCTTC. Translating it yields CASSLEYGIPNYGYTF.

The table lists this clone with a count of one. This chain links TRBV7-8 with TRBJ2-1; D may be TRBD1 or TRBD2 (5 bases each). The CDR3 runs 15 residues. From germline, CDR1 is SGHVS and CDR2 FQNEAQ. Trimming took 4 bases from V and 0 from J, leaving 10 bases between them. The CDR3 DNA reads TGTGCCAGCAGCTCCCTGAGGGGCTCCTACAATGAGCAGTTCTTC. Translated: CASSSLRGSYNEQFF.

The chain joins TRBV28 to TRBJ2-7; D is possibly TRBD1 (5 bases). V lost 8 bases, J lost 4 bases, and 12 bases lay in between. Germline CDR1 reads MDHEN; CDR2 reads SYDVKM. The CDR3 is made up of 12 amino acids. The CDR3 sequence: CASASGLYEQYV. CDR3 in DNA: TGTGCCAGCGCCTCAGGGTTATACGAGCAGTACGTC.

The chain's CDR3 is CASSYSAQGAYGYTF. The CDR3 region has the DNA TGTGCCAGCAGTTACTCCGCTCAGGGGGCGTATGGCTACACCTTC. The chain uses TRBV6-5 and TRBJ1-2; TRBD1 matches at 8 bases. The V segment lost 0 bases and the J segment 5 bases; nucleotides outside the gene matches: 5. CDR3 size: 15 residues. Germline CDR1 MNHEY, CDR2 SVGAGI.

The chain has TRBV7-2 and TRBJ2-3; 7 bases line up with TRBD1. This CDR3 region has 17 residues. V shed 4 bases, J shed 3 bases, and the junction held 13 bases outside the gene matches. The germline gives CDR1 SGHTA, CDR2 FQGNSA. CDR3 sequence (DNA): TGTGCCAGCAGCTCTAATAACAGGGGATCTCGAACAGATACGCAGTATTTT. Protein sequence: CASSSNNRGSRTDTQYF.

This chain uses TRBV5-4 with TRBJ2-2; 8 bases agree with TRBD1. From germline, CDR1 is SGHNT and CDR2 YYREEE (reference sequence). J gave up 5 bases and V 4 bases, and 10 bases lay outside the gene matches. This CDR3 has 16 amino acids. In DNA, the CDR3 is TGTGCCAGCAGCGCTGGACAGGGCCGTCGGACCGGGGAGCTGTTTTTT. Translated, it gives CASSAGQGRRTGELFF.

The table lists this clone with a few counts. J is TRBJ1-4 and V is TRBV29-1, with TRBD1 as a possible D gene (5 bases). V was cut by 7 bases and J by 0 bases, with 9 bases left in between. Germline assignment: CDR1 SQVTM and CDR2 ANQGSEA. This CDR3 region has 13 residues. The CDR3 nucleotides read TGCAGCGCCGGACACTCAACTAATGAAAAACTGTTTTTT. This encodes CSAGHSTNEKLFF.

The table lists this clone with a few counts. The V and J genes are TRBV3-1 (or the pseudogene TRBV3-2) and TRBJ1-3; the D is unclear. Looked up from germline, CDR1 is LGHDT and CDR2 is YNNKEL (reference sequence). The V gene lost 1 base and the J gene lost 12 bases, with 7 bases spanning the gap. This CDR3 is 11 amino acids long. The DNA of the CDR3 is TGTGCCAGCAGCCAAGGAGACATCATATATTTT. Its translation: CASSQGDIIYF.

The rearrangement uses TRBV2 and TRBJ1-2, with D possibly matching TRBD1 (5 bases). V was clipped by 1 base and J by 4 bases, with 7 bases between them. Germline CDR1 is SNHLY and CDR2 is FYNNEI. This CDR3 has 13 amino acids. The CDR3 spells CASSEGQSYGYTF. The CDR3 DNA reads as TGTGCCAGCAGTGAAGGACAGAGCTATGGCTACACCTTC.

The CDR3 protein is CASSLQGLRETQYF. CDR3 nucleotide sequence: TGCGCCAGCAGCTTGCAAGGGCTTCGCGAGACCCAGTACTTC. The chain links TRBV5-1 to TRBJ2-5; D remains ambiguous. CDR3 length equals 14 residues. CDR1 is SGHRS and CDR2 is YFSETQ in the germline V gene. V lost 1 base, J lost 5 bases, and 12 bases lay in between.

The chain carries TRBV28 and TRBJ1-1, with 7 bases identical to TRBD1. The germline CDR1 and CDR2 sequences are MDHEN and SYDVKM. V was clipped by 5 bases and J by 4 bases; unmatched bases: 7. This CDR3 is built from 14 residues. The CDR3 bases are TGTGCCAGCAGTGCCGGGACAGCGTCCACTGAAGCTTTCTTT. Its translation is CASSAGTASTEAFF.

V usage is TRBV6-1 and J usage is TRBJ2-1; no firm D call. The germline gives CDR1 MNHNS, CDR2 SASEGT. The length of the CDR3 is 13 residues. Trimming left V 3 bases short and J 6 bases short, with 9 bases between. CDR3 sequence (DNA): TGTGCCAGCAGTGAGTCCGTGGCCAATGAGCAGTTCTTC. Protein product: CASSESVANEQFF.

The sample holds a few counts of this clone. The chain is built from TRBV7-9 and TRBJ1-1; TRBD1 matches at 10 bases. The CDR3 contains 18 residues. V shed 1 base and J 2 bases; nucleotides not matched to a gene: 10. The germline gives CDR1 SEHNR, CDR2 FQNEAQ (reference sequence). The CDR3 here is CASSLVGTGASKNTEAFF. CDR3 bases: TGTGCCAGCAGCTTAGTAGGGACAGGGGCGAGTAAAAACACTGAAGCTTTCTTT.

The gene calls are TRBV6-4 and TRBJ2-3; D remains unclear. The V gene lost 0 bases and the J gene lost 2 bases, with 9 bases spanning the gap. The CDR3 length is 15 residues. Germline-derived CDR1 and CDR2 are MRHNA and SNTAGT. The CDR3 DNA sequence: TGTGCCAGCAGTGACTCCCCTACCCCCACAGATACGCAGTATTTT. This codes for CASSDSPTPTDTQYF.

This rearrangement joins TRBV5-5 to TRBJ1-1; D is unresolved. The CDR3 consists of 17 residues. Germline V lookup: CDR1 SGHKS, CDR2 YYEKEE (reference sequence). The V end lost 3 bases, the J end lost 0 bases, and 18 bases lay between the germline ends. DNA for the CDR3: TGTGCCAGCAGCTCAACGGGGAGACAACACATGAACACTGAAGCTTTCTTT. Translating it yields CASSSTGRQHMNTEAFF.

The chain is built from TRBV12-3 or TRBV12-4 and TRBJ1-4; D gene ambiguous. The germline V and J ends were trimmed by 3 bases and 8 bases, with 10 bases remaining between them. This CDR3 comprises 13 residues. DNA for the CDR3: TGTGCCAGCAGTTTGAGTATTGGCGAAAAACTGTTTTTT. Its protein product is CASSLSIGEKLFF.

CDR3 nucleotide sequence: TGCGCCAGCCGCGCGAAGTGGGAAAAACTGTTTTTT. Translation gives CASRAKWEKLFF. The chain recombines TRBV4-1 with TRBJ1-4; D not certain. The CDR3 is 12 residues long. V was clipped by 8 bases and J by 8 bases, with 12 bases between them. Germline CDR1 MGHRA, CDR2 YSYEKL.

The chain couples TRBV13 to TRBJ2-3; D is unresolved. Germline V gene data show CDR1 as PRHDT and CDR2 as FYEKMQ (reference sequence). The CDR3 totals 14 residues. Trimming pared 0 bases from V and 4 bases from J, leaving 8 bases between. CDR3 nucleotide sequence: TGTGCCAGCAGCTTAGGGGCGGCGGCAGATACGCAGTATTTT. It codes for CASSLGAAADTQYF. Filled out from reference TRBV13 and TRBJ2-3, the complete variable domain reads AAGVIQSPRHLIKEKRETATLKCYPIPRHDTVYWYQQGPGQDPQFLISFYEKMQSDKGSIPDRFSAQQFSDYHSELNMSSLELGDSALYFCASSLGAAADTQYFGPGTRLTVL.

V and J are TRBV6-2 or TRBV6-3 and TRBJ1-5, with a weak D call TRBD1 (5 bases). The CDR3 totals 15 residues. Germline V lookup: CDR1 MNHEY, CDR2 SVGEGT. V was pared by 3 bases and J by 1 base, with 10 bases between. Here the CDR3 reads CASSYGGGSNQPQHF. The CDR3 DNA reads as TGTGCCAGCAGTTATGGCGGGGGAAGCAATCAGCCCCAGCATTTT.